This passage covers 14 T cell receptor beta chains from one sample sequenced in a study of blood T cell repertoires in COVID-19 (TCRdb year 2020). Libraries were made using the immunoSEQ multiplex PCR assay. The source is immuneACCESS, and TCRdb retained only in-frame sequences with V and J called. Part of the clones is not carried over; for the studies checked, unresolved V genes explain less than half of this, and the remainder is unexplained. The sample contains around 390,000 clones, approximately 90% of them found a single time. The biggest ten clones account for about a tenth of the sample. The material sequenced was PBMCs or T cells enriched from blood (not recorded which). The receptors shown here come from a woman between 45 and 60 years old who had recovered from COVID-19.

This clone was found once. The chain recombines TRBV29-1 with TRBJ2-7; possibly TRBD1 for D (5 bases). Germline lookup yields CDR1 SQVTM and CDR2 ANQGSEA. This CDR3 region has 11 residues. V dropped 2 bases and J dropped 5 bases, with 7 bases sitting between them. This CDR3 reads CSVERGNEQYF. DNA of the CDR3: TGCAGCGTTGAAAGGGGTAACGAGCAGTACTTC.

This clone has only one observation. CDR3 DNA sequence: TGTGCCAGCACTAGGACAGGAGGAGATAGTCGGGGGTCACCCCTCCACTTT. Translation: CASTRTGGDSRGSPLHF. The chain couples TRBV2 to TRBJ1-6, with 7 bases fitting TRBD1. The germline gives CDR1 SNHLY, CDR2 FYNNEI. Trimming at V came to 7 bases and at J to 10 bases, leaving 19 bases not matched to a gene. The CDR3 covers 17 residues.

The chain uses TRBV4-1 and TRBJ2-5; a weak D match, TRBD2 (7 bases). The CDR3 is 19 amino acids. V dropped 0 bases and J dropped 1 base, with 21 bases sitting between them. Germline CDR1 and CDR2: MGHRA and YSYEKL. The CDR3 region is CASSQDRGAWERVQETQYF. The CDR3 DNA follows: TGCGCCAGCAGCCAAGACCGGGGGGCCTGGGAACGAGTCCAAGAGACCCAGTACTTC.

The chain joins TRBV2 to TRBJ2-7; 7 positions match TRBD1. The CDR3 totals 14 residues. With V trimmed by 6 bases and J by 1 base, 6 bases remained unmatched. Germline loops: CDR1 SNHLY, CDR2 FYNNEI. CDR3 loop: CASRDRATSYEQYF. CDR3 coding DNA: TGTGCCAGCAGAGACAGGGCGACGTCCTACGAGCAGTACTTC. The full variable domain, with the rest looked up from reference TRBV2 and TRBJ2-7, is EPEVTQTPSHQVTQMGQEVILRCVPISNHLYFYWYRQILGQKVEFLVSFYNNEISEKSEIFDDQFSVERPDGSNFTLKIRSTKLEDSAMYFCASRDRATSYEQYFGPGTRLTVT.

The rearrangement links TRBV6-6 to TRBJ2-1; 10 bases are a match to TRBD1. Losses at the gene ends were 5 bases for V and 7 bases for J; bases not matched to a gene: 14. CDR3 length: 17 residues. Germline-derived CDR1 and CDR2 are MNHNY and SVGAGI (reference sequence). CDR3 coding DNA: TGTGCCAGCAGTCCCTCCCCGGGGACAGGGGCCCTTAATGAGCAGTTCTTC. Translated, it gives CASSPSPGTGALNEQFF.

The rearrangement links TRBV7-9 to TRBJ2-2, with a possible D match to TRBD1 (5 bases). Germline V CDR1 and CDR2: SEHNR, FQNEAQ (reference sequence). The CDR3 runs to 12 residues. The V gene lost 5 bases and the J gene lost 6 bases, with 7 bases spanning the gap. CDR3 loop: CASSQGAGELFF. The CDR3 DNA follows: TGTGCCAGCAGCCAGGGTGCCGGGGAGCTGTTTTTT.

V usage is TRBV19 and J usage is TRBJ2-4; D may be TRBD1 (6 bases). CDR3 length: 16 amino acids. The V gene's germline CDR1 is LNHDA and CDR2 SQIVND (reference sequence). V gave up 5 bases and J gave up 4 bases, with 18 bases separating them. CDR3 DNA sequence: TGTGCCAGTAGTTGGAGCCTGAAGGGGGTAAAAAACATTCAGTACTTC. Translated: CASSWSLKGVKNIQYF.

CDR3 sequence reads: CASSSTSGGYEQYF. CDR3 in DNA: TGTGCCAGCAGTTCTACTAGCGGGGGGTACGAGCAGTACTTC. The chain couples TRBV6-4 to TRBJ2-7; 12 bases are a match to TRBD2. CDR3 length: 14 amino acids. After removal of 5 bases from V and 4 bases from J, the junction contained 3 bases not matched to a gene. CDR1 and CDR2 (germline): MRHNA, SNTAGT.

This chain joins TRBV20-1 and TRBJ2-5; a possible D gene is TRBD2 (6 bases). From germline, CDR1 is DFQATT and CDR2 SNEGSKA (reference sequence). The V and J ends lost 3 bases and 5 bases respectively, with 7 bases between them. The length of the CDR3 is 11 residues. The CDR3 DNA sequence: TGCAGTGCTAGGGAGGGTGAGACCCAGTACTTC. Its translation: CSAREGETQYF.

CDR3 sequence reads: CASSRKTGNTEAFF. In nucleotides, the CDR3 is TGTGCCAGCAGCCGGAAGACAGGGAACACTGAAGCTTTCTTT. The chain has TRBV7-6 and TRBJ1-1; a possible D gene is TRBD1 (6 bases). The CDR3 sequence is 14 residues long. V shed 5 bases and J shed 1 base, with 11 bases lying between them. Germline values: CDR1 SGHVS, CDR2 FNYEAQ.

CDR3 sequence: CAWSTGVSPLHF. The CDR3 bases are TGTGCCTGGAGTACAGGGGTTTCACCCCTCCACTTT. The chain couples TRBV30 to TRBJ1-6, with 7 bases lining up with TRBD1. The CDR3 spans 12 residues. J gave up 9 bases and V 2 bases, and 1 base lay outside the gene matches. Germline V gene sequence: CDR1 GTSNPN, CDR2 SVGIG (reference sequence).

The J gene is TRBJ1-6, the V gene TRBV5-1; 7 bases map to TRBD1. Germline loops: CDR1 SGHRS, CDR2 YFSETQ. The length of the CDR3 is 15 residues. V was clipped by 6 bases and J by 5 bases; unmatched bases: 8. CDR3 residues: CASTINRGDNSPLHF. The CDR3 coding sequence is TGCGCCAGCACTATTAACAGGGGCGATAATTCACCCCTCCACTTT.

V is TRBV6-1 and J is TRBJ2-7; TRBD1 matches 8 bases. The V gene's germline CDR1 is MNHNS and CDR2 SASEGT. The CDR3 extends over 14 amino acids. Trimming at V came to 1 base and at J to 5 bases, leaving 4 bases not matched to a gene. This CDR3 reads CASSEEDRGDEQYF. Here the CDR3 DNA reads TGTGCCAGCAGTGAAGAAGACAGGGGCGACGAGCAGTACTTC.

This clone was observed a single time. The chain has TRBV30 and TRBJ1-5, with D tentatively TRBD1 (5 bases). Germline CDR1 reads GTSNPN; CDR2 reads SVGIG (reference sequence). Trimming pared 4 bases from V and 9 bases from J, leaving 16 bases between. The CDR3 is 13 residues long. CDR3 nucleotide sequence: TGTGCCTGGAATTATCCGGGGGTAGGGCCCCAGCATTTT. Amino acid sequence: CAWNYPGVGPQHF.